What follows are 26 T cell receptor beta chains derived from one specimen sequenced in a study of blood T cell repertoires in COVID-19. Sequenced by immunoSEQ multiplex PCR; TCRdb stores in-frame clones only, minus some. This sample has about 190,000 clones, with roughly 89% found just once. Sequenced material: peripheral blood. The receptors derive from a woman in her seventies with COVID-19, enrolled during active disease.

The chain uses TRBV20-1 and TRBJ1-5; unclear D gene. The CDR3 contains 12 residues. Germline CDR1 DFQATT, CDR2 SNEGSKA (reference sequence). V was trimmed by 3 bases and J by 4 bases, leaving 7 bases between them. CDR3 DNA sequence: TGCAGTGCTAGTTGGAGGAATCAGCCCCAGCATTTT. This encodes CSASWRNQPQHF.

The J gene is TRBJ1-5, the V gene TRBV29-1; weak D call: TRBD1 (6 bases). Trimming removed 2 bases from V and 6 bases from J, with 14 bases in between. The germline V gene encodes CDR1 SQVTM and CDR2 ANQGSEA. The CDR3 covers 14 residues. The CDR3 region has the DNA TGCAGCGTTGAAACAGGGATAGGTACTCAGCCCCAGCATTTT. Its protein is CSVETGIGTQPQHF.

The rearrangement links TRBV4-2 to TRBJ2-3, with 8 bases matching TRBD2. Trimming took 4 bases from V and 9 from J; bases not matched to a gene: 9. The germline gives CDR1 LGHNA, CDR2 YNFKEQ. The CDR3 extends over 14 amino acids. The CDR3 coding sequence is TGTGCCAGCAGCCGAAACCCGGGACTAGACACGCAGTATTTT. It codes for CASSRNPGLDTQYF.

V gene TRBV5-1 combines with J gene TRBJ2-7; 9 bases are a match to TRBD1. The CDR3 sequence is 14 residues long. Germline V gene sequence: CDR1 SGHRS, CDR2 YFSETQ. Germline trimming cut 6 bases from V and 3 bases from J; bases unmatched to any gene: 7. The CDR3 DNA reads as TGCGCCAGCAATGCCGGGACAGGGAACTACGAGCAGTACTTC. Protein product: CASNAGTGNYEQYF.

This clone was counted many times. The chain couples TRBV19 to TRBJ1-1, with 8 bases matching TRBD1. The ends lost 5 bases at V and 5 bases at J; junction bases unmatched: 10. The CDR3 has 15 residues. Germline V gene data show CDR1 as LNHDA and CDR2 as SQIVND (reference sequence). CDR3 sequence (DNA): TGTGCCAGTAGTCCTCGGGGCAGGGGGCATACTGAAGCTTTCTTT. Protein: CASSPRGRGHTEAFF.

V usage is TRBV3-1 (or the pseudogene TRBV3-2) and J usage is TRBJ2-2; tentative D call: TRBD1 (6 bases). Trimming removed 3 bases at V and 7 bases at J, with 15 bases between. CDR1 and CDR2 from the germline V gene are LGHDT and YNNKEL (reference sequence). This CDR3 comprises 15 residues. The CDR3, as DNA: TGTGCCAGCAGCCAGGGCAGGGGAGTTGGCGGGGAGCTGTTTTTT. It codes for CASSQGRGVGGELFF.

The gene calls are TRBV7-6 and TRBJ2-7, with D perhaps TRBD2 (5 bases). V lost 3 bases, J lost 0 bases, and 15 bases lay in between. The germline V gene has CDR1 SGHVS and CDR2 FNYEAQ. The CDR3 is 16 amino acids. As DNA, the CDR3 is TGTGCCAGCAGCTTGAACCCCGAGACTAACTCCTACGAGCAGTACTTC. Encoded protein: CASSLNPETNSYEQYF.

The chain links TRBV12-5 to TRBJ2-1; weak D call: TRBD2 (5 bases). Germline assignment: CDR1 LGHNT and CDR2 FRNRAP. The CDR3 spans 13 residues. V lost 4 bases and J lost 9, with 13 bases in between. Here the CDR3 DNA reads TGTGCTAGTGGTTCAAGGACTGGTATTGAGCAGTTCTTC. The encoded protein is CASGSRTGIEQFF.

The chain carries TRBV2 and TRBJ1-2; D may be TRBD1 (6 bases). The CDR3 is 15 amino acids. V was trimmed by 7 bases and J by 3 bases, leaving 18 bases between them. Germline V CDR1 and CDR2: SNHLY, FYNNEI. For the CDR3, the DNA is TGTGCCAGCAACCCTGGTCAGGGGTCATACTATGGCTACACCTTC. Encoded protein: CASNPGQGSYYGYTF.

The J gene is TRBJ1-2, the V gene TRBV27, with 7 nucleotides matching TRBD1. Looked up from germline, CDR1 is MNHEY and CDR2 is SMNVEV (reference sequence). This CDR3 comprises 13 residues. Trimming took 2 bases from V and 6 from J; bases not matched to a gene: 3. The CDR3 reads CASSLGGGDGYTF. CDR3 bases: TGTGCCAGCAGTTTAGGAGGGGGCGATGGCTACACCTTC.

The CDR3 protein is CASKKLAGISYEQYF. CDR3 DNA: TGTGCCAGCAAAAAACTAGCGGGAATCTCCTACGAGCAGTACTTC. V gene TRBV28 combines with J gene TRBJ2-7; 10 positions agree with TRBD2. J lost 0 bases, V lost 7 bases, and 6 bases had no gene match. Germline CDR1 and CDR2: MDHEN and SYDVKM. This CDR3 comprises 15 residues.

In its sample, this clone was seen a few times. The gene calls are TRBV28 and TRBJ1-2; maybe TRBD1 (5 bases). Germline V gives CDR1 MDHEN, CDR2 SYDVKM. V shed 6 bases and J shed 8 bases, with 16 bases lying between them. The CDR3 extends over 13 amino acids. The DNA for the CDR3 is TGTGCCAGCAGAGGTGGCAGGGCGTCAGGCTACACCTTC. Amino acids: CASRGGRASGYTF.

The J gene is TRBJ1-4, the V gene TRBV6-5; 7 positions agree with TRBD1. With V trimmed by 0 bases and J by 7 bases, 5 bases remained unmatched. The V gene's germline CDR1 is MNHEY and CDR2 SVGAGI. The CDR3 extends over 15 amino acids. The CDR3: CASSYSYRGGEKLFF. The CDR3 DNA reads as TGTGCCAGCAGTTACTCCTACAGGGGTGGTGAAAAACTGTTTTTT.

The chain carries TRBV27 and TRBJ1-4; D call uncertain. The germline gives CDR1 MNHEY, CDR2 SMNVEV (reference sequence). The CDR3 runs to 15 residues. Deletions cut 6 bases from V and 0 bases from J, with 11 bases between. DNA of the CDR3: TGTGCCAGCAGAACGACGGGTGCAACTAATGAAAAACTGTTTTTT. It codes for CASRTTGATNEKLFF.

V usage is TRBV27 and J usage is TRBJ1-2; a weak D match, TRBD1 (5 bases). This CDR3 is built from 17 residues. Germline V gene lookup returns CDR1 MNHEY and CDR2 SMNVEV (reference sequence). Trimming stripped 5 bases from V and 0 bases from J, with 19 bases between. Written as DNA, the CDR3 is TGTGCCAGCAGTCGGGAGCCCCCGGGACGGTCTAACTATGGCTACACCTTC. This gives the protein CASSREPPGRSNYGYTF.

V usage is TRBV4-2 and J usage is TRBJ1-5; D remains ambiguous. CDR3 length: 16 residues. From germline, CDR1 is LGHNA and CDR2 YNFKEQ. With 0 bases removed from V and 4 bases from J, the gap between germline ends came to 13 bases. The CDR3 coding sequence is TGTGCCAGCAGCCAAGATACGGCCTCGGGGAATCAGCCCCAGCATTTT. Translated, it gives CASSQDTASGNQPQHF.

The J gene is TRBJ1-3, the V gene TRBV28, with 10 bases fitting TRBD1. This CDR3 is 14 amino acids long. The V segment lost 6 bases and the J segment 5 bases; nucleotides outside the gene matches: 4. The germline V gene encodes CDR1 MDHEN and CDR2 SYDVKM. CDR3 in amino acids: CASSTGQGRNTIYF. The CDR3 region has the DNA TGTGCCAGCAGCACGGGACAGGGGAGAAACACCATATATTTT.

The chain combines TRBV11-3 with TRBJ1-1; D perhaps matches TRBD1 (6 bases). Germline V CDR1 and CDR2: SGHNT, YENEEA. CDR3 length equals 15 residues. Between the trimmed V and J ends, which lost 5 bases and 3 bases, there was a span of 16 bases. The CDR3 protein is CASSPRTEIDTEAFF. The DNA of the CDR3 is TGTGCCAGCAGCCCAAGGACAGAAATAGACACTGAAGCTTTCTTT.

This chain connects TRBV7-3 to TRBJ2-3; D is ambiguous. Between the trimmed V and J ends, which lost 1 base and 7 bases, there was a span of 6 bases. CDR3 length: 12 amino acids. Germline loops: CDR1 SGHTA, CDR2 FQGTGA. CDR3: CASSLSGHTQYF. As DNA, the CDR3 is TGTGCCAGCAGCTTAAGCGGTCATACGCAGTATTTT.

This clone has a single count. The chain has TRBV28 and TRBJ2-7, with 8 bases identical to TRBD2. V shed 8 bases and J 5 bases; nucleotides not matched to a gene: 8. The CDR3 runs to 13 residues. Per the germline V gene, CDR1 is MDHEN and CDR2 is SYDVKM. The CDR3 loop is CASGGLVPHEQYF. CDR3 bases: TGTGCCAGCGGGGGACTAGTCCCTCACGAGCAGTACTTC.

The chain carries TRBV19 and TRBJ1-2; TRBD1 aligns across 10 bases. This CDR3 comprises 14 residues. Germline values: CDR1 LNHDA, CDR2 SQIVND (reference sequence). Germline trimming cut 10 bases from V and 8 bases from J; bases unmatched to any gene: 13. The CDR3 nucleotides are TGTGCCACCGAGGACAGGGGGTCTGTTCTGGGCTACACCTTC. This gives the protein CATEDRGSVLGYTF.

V and J are TRBV7-9 and TRBJ1-5, with unresolved D. CDR1 SEHNR and CDR2 FQNEAQ come from the germline V gene (reference sequence). Trimming shortened V by 2 bases and J by 3 bases, and 8 bases separated the two germline ends. The CDR3 is 14 amino acids. CDR3 bases: TGTGCCAGCAGCTTAAGTGGAGTCAATCAGCCCCAGCATTTT. Translating it yields CASSLSGVNQPQHF.

V and J are TRBV28 and TRBJ1-3; 10 bases agree with TRBD1. The CDR3 contains 15 residues. From germline, CDR1 is MDHEN and CDR2 SYDVKM. Unmatched junction bases numbered 5, after V lost 7 bases and J lost 2 bases. The CDR3 loop is CASTRQGAAGNTIYF. DNA of the CDR3: TGTGCCAGCACTCGACAGGGGGCGGCTGGAAACACCATATATTTT.

This sequence joins TRBV28 and TRBJ2-7; D remains ambiguous. V lost 7 bases and J lost 4, with 11 bases in between. This CDR3 spans 12 amino acids. Per the germline V gene, CDR1 is MDHEN and CDR2 is SYDVKM. This CDR3 reads CASTPSSYEQYF. DNA for the CDR3: TGTGCCAGCACCCCTTCGAGTTACGAGCAGTACTTC.

V usage is TRBV5-1 and J usage is TRBJ2-1; 11 bases line up with TRBD2. V lost 2 bases and J lost 9; bases outside the gene matches: 7. The CDR3 has 15 amino acids. In germline, CDR1 is SGHRS, CDR2 YFSETQ. The CDR3 DNA reads as TGCGCCAGCAGCTTACTAGCGGGAGTGATCGGTGAGCAGTTCTTC. Translating it yields CASSLLAGVIGEQFF.

This clone was seen just once. The rearrangement uses TRBV7-2 and TRBJ1-3; D is perhaps TRBD1 (6 bases). The CDR3 length is 16 residues. The V end lost 1 base, the J end lost 4 bases, and 14 bases lay between the germline ends. The germline CDR1 and CDR2 sequences are SGHTA and FQGNSA. CDR3 sequence: CASSLDFAGAGNTIYF. In nucleotides, the CDR3 is TGTGCCAGCAGCTTAGATTTCGCAGGGGCAGGAAACACCATATATTTT.